A selection of T cell receptor beta chains follows, all from one sample in a study of T-cell reconstitution after alpha-beta-depleted transplantation in children. TCRdb re-analysed the PCR reads in MiXCR, keeping a single row per CDR3 protein. The sample yields some 460,000 distinct CDR3 sequences, 15% to 20% seen once. This specimen was PBMCs, mostly from graft donor cells, taken 360 days after TCRalphabeta/CD19-depleted stem cell transplant. These receptors all come from a boy in the first two years of life who had a stem cell transplant for Wiskott-Aldrich syndrome, so the T cells may come from the graft donor. CDR3s leave out the opening cysteine and the closing phenylalanine or tryptophan.

>TRBJ1-1|TRBV2
ASKRSVLGGNTEAF
>TRBJ2-2|TRBV15
ATSRGDRVPGELF
>TRBJ1-5|TRBV30
AWSPTLQGNQPQH
>TRBJ2-1|TRBV3-1
ASSLRLSAYSYNEQF
>TRBJ2-7|TRBV11-2
ASSLELIRY
>TRBJ2-5|TRBV4-2
ASSQLRVQKGTQY
>TRBJ2-2|TRBV24-1
ATSDPPGQGTGELF
>TRBJ2-3|TRBV12-3/TRBV12-4
ASSLEAGLAQY
>TRBJ2-1|TRBV3-1
ASSQDTTGGTYNEQF
>TRBJ1-1|TRBV12-3/TRBV12-4
ASSYTGIAEAF
>TRBJ1-1|TRBV5-1
ASSLYAGGGTEGF
>TRBJ2-7|TRBV29-1
SVGGSTRTYEQY
>TRBJ2-5|TRBV12-3/TRBV12-4
ASSQVEGWVRETQY
>TRBJ2-1|TRBV6-2/TRBV6-3
ASSQREGYNEQF
>TRBJ1-6|TRBV7-2
ASSTQWAYNSPLH
>TRBJ2-2|TRBV14
ASSHRQGNTGELF
>TRBJ2-7|TRBV5-1
ASSSGLAGFYEQY
>TRBJ1-3|TRBV5-1
ASSFAGSSGNTIY
>TRBJ2-4|TRBV6-1
ASEGSKNIQY
>TRBJ2-3|TRBV12-3/TRBV12-4
ASSLAVTSGGTDTQY
>TRBJ2-3|TRBV29-1
SVEKGLGESDTQY
>TRBJ2-3|TRBV20-1
SAIGRLAGASSTDTQY
>TRBJ2-7|TRBV12-3/TRBV12-4
ASSFPGQASYEQY
>TRBJ2-3|TRBV5-1
ASSSWRGLRTDTQY
>TRBJ2-1|TRBV18
ASSPEVVPYNEQF
>TRBJ1-1|TRBV7-9
ASSGGETEAF
>TRBJ1-2|TRBV19
ASTTLRTGGSGYT
>TRBJ2-7|TRBV5-6
ARSAGRYSYEQY
>TRBJ2-1|TRBV11-2
ASSRTLAGLNEQF
>TRBJ2-1|TRBV7-6
ASSLVSRRRGASYNEQF
>TRBJ2-7|TRBV12-3/TRBV12-4
ASSFRQEQY
>TRBJ2-5|TRBV24-1
ATSDLGLGAAQY
>TRBJ2-2|TRBV4-3
ASSQDTSGRRIGELF
>TRBJ1-4|TRBV28
ASSLFGDLNEKLF
>TRBJ2-1|TRBV4-3
ASSQEERPWGQF
>TRBJ2-7|TRBV12-3/TRBV12-4
ASSLALFGTAASYEQY
>TRBJ1-1|TRBV29-1
SVEGNTEAF
>TRBJ2-7|TRBV24-1
TAYAEAYEQY
>TRBJ2-5|TRBV6-5
ASSYPPAGTPRSTQY
>TRBJ2-3|TRBV11-2
ASYLAGNTDTQY
>TRBJ2-3|TRBV5-1
ASSLAALVPTDTQY
>TRBJ2-1|TRBV7-9
ASSLERDEQF
>TRBJ1-4|TRBV3-1
ASSQLGPNEKLF
>TRBJ2-1|TRBV12-3/TRBV12-4
ASSLFQRLAVKGGNEQF
>TRBJ2-2|TRBV6-1
ASTSRLANTGELF
>TRBJ1-2|TRBV29-1
SVYSPNYGYT
>TRBJ2-3|TRBV10-3
AISASGGRTDTQY
>TRBJ2-1|TRBV6-2/TRBV6-3
ASGRIGEQF
>TRBJ2-5|TRBV12-3/TRBV12-4
ASSLALTREETQY
>TRBJ1-6|TRBV7-8
ASSSRGSPLH
>TRBJ2-2|TRBV10-3
AISESSVYLNTGELF
>TRBJ2-7|TRBV29-1
SVEGTGTRNEQY
>TRBJ2-5|TRBV4-1
ASSQVLRETQY
>TRBJ2-3|TRBV15
ATSGYGGSVVTDTQY
>TRBJ2-1|TRBV5-1
ASSLDLPYNEQF
>TRBJ2-3|TRBV4-2
ASSQDPAGAGAPTDTQY
>TRBJ2-3|TRBV5-1
ASSVGSTDTQY
>TRBJ2-1|TRBV18
ASHRGGPFGNEQF
>TRBJ2-7|TRBV29-1
SVEGLQGNEQY